This is a list of T cell receptor beta chains from one sample in a study of T cell repertoires in cytomegalovirus infection. For these receptors, no antigen is known. TCRdb processed the reads anew with MiXCR; each CDR3 protein has one entry. The data hold some 500,000 distinct CDR3 sequences, with roughly a third observed a single time. The starting material was cultured PBMCs, obtained from culture after CMV antigen stimulation. All receptors derive from a human donor in good health (CMV status not recorded). Some clones in this sample may be carry-over from other donors' samples. CDR3s include the opening cysteine and the closing phenylalanine or tryptophan. A D gene is named only where the DNA matches it firmly. Size is stated for part of the rows, as once, few or many counts, or as a class when the clone is expanded.

NA	TRBV6-6	TRBJ1-1	16	TRBD1	CASSYSGTGVGTEAFF	TGTGCCAGCAGTTACTCCGGGACAGGGGTAGGAACTGAAGCTTTCTTT
NA	TRBV6-2/TRBV6-3	TRBJ2-1	16	NA	CASIGLGGRDYNEQFF	TGTGCCAGCATTGGCCTAGGGGGGAGAGACTACAATGAGCAGTTCTTC
NA	TRBV7-1	TRBJ2-5	16	NA	CASSSTPRRGQETQYF	TGTGCCAGCAGCTCGACCCCACGGAGGGGTCAAGAGACCCAGTACTTC
NA	TRBV7-2	TRBJ1-1	15	TRBD1	CASSSRTGLLRRAFF	TGTGCCAGCAGCTCGCGGACAGGGCTCCTGAGGAGAGCTTTCTTT
few	TRBV4-1	TRBJ2-1	18	NA	CASSQFDSDSFSYNEQFF	TGCGCCAGCAGCCAGTTCGATAGCGACTCCTTCTCCTACAATGAGCAGTTCTTC
NA	TRBV11-3	TRBJ2-1	17	NA	CASSLGPLNGSYNEQFF	TGTGCCAGCAGCTTAGGCCCTTTGAACGGCTCCTACAATGAGCAGTTCTTC
NA	TRBV25-1	TRBJ2-6	19	TRBD1	CASSVNTGTGSSGANVLTF	TGTGCCAGCAGTGTGAATACCGGGACAGGGAGCTCTGGGGCCAACGTCCTGACTTTC
NA	TRBV2	TRBJ2-1	13	NA	CASSENNMNEQFF	TGTGCCAGCAGTGAAAATAACATGAATGAGCAGTTCTTC
NA	TRBV5-1	TRBJ2-3	16	TRBD2	CASSLNAGIAGDTQYF	TGCGCCAGCAGCTTGAACGCCGGGATAGCGGGAGATACGCAGTATTTT
NA	TRBV27	TRBJ2-7	12	TRBD2	CATGTSGNEQYF	TGTGCCACCGGGACTAGCGGGAACGAGCAGTACTTC
few	TRBV7-2	TRBJ1-5	14	NA	CASSSGPAIEPQHF	TGTGCCAGCAGCTCCGGACCCGCCATCGAGCCCCAGCATTTT
NA	TRBV7-9	TRBJ2-1	16	NA	CASSSTEPTTYNEQFF	TGTGCCAGCAGTTCGACTGAGCCTACCACCTACAATGAGCAGTTCTTC
NA	TRBV7-8	TRBJ2-5	14	TRBD2	CASSREGVAETQYF	TGTGCCAGCAGCCGGGAGGGCGTGGCAGAGACCCAGTACTTC
NA	TRBV27	TRBJ1-5	15	NA	CASSSRPLRNQPQHF	TGTGCCAGCAGTTCCAGACCGTTACGCAATCAGCCCCAGCATTTT
NA	TRBV7-9	TRBJ2-7	14	TRBD2	CASSSSSGSNEQYF	TGTGCCAGCAGCTCCAGTAGCGGGAGCAACGAGCAGTACTTC
few	TRBV19	TRBJ2-4	14	TRBD1	CATSLQGAENIQYF	TGTGCCACGAGCCTTCAGGGGGCGGAGAACATTCAGTACTTC
NA	TRBV7-2	TRBJ2-5	15	TRBD2	CASSLMAGGPKTQYF	TGTGCCAGCAGCTTGATGGCGGGAGGGCCAAAGACCCAGTACTTC
NA	TRBV7-9	TRBJ2-6	15	NA	CASRPGQSGANVLTF	TGTGCCAGCAGGCCAGGACAGTCTGGGGCCAACGTCCTGACTTTC
NA	TRBV7-4	TRBJ1-5	14	TRBD1	CASRPGGTNQPQHF	TGTGCCAGCAGACCAGGGGGGACCAATCAGCCCCAGCATTTT
NA	TRBV12-3/TRBV12-4	TRBJ1-1	11	NA	CASSFAGEAFF	TGTGCCAGCAGTTTTGCTGGTGAAGCTTTCTTT
NA	TRBV5-4	TRBJ2-3	12	NA	CASSFGEDTQYF	TGTGCCAGCAGCTTCGGGGAGGATACGCAGTATTTT
NA	TRBV2	TRBJ2-1	16	NA	CASSEEAVARSNEQFF	TGTGCCAGCAGTGAAGAAGCCGTAGCGAGATCCAATGAGCAGTTCTTC
NA	TRBV7-8	TRBJ1-5	16	TRBD1	CASSLETGVGNQPQHF	TGTGCCAGCAGCTTAGAGACAGGGGTGGGCAATCAGCCCCAGCATTTT
many	TRBV7-2	TRBJ2-5	11	NA	CASSFQETQYF	TGTGCCAGCAGCTTCCAAGAGACCCAGTACTTC
once	TRBV11-2	TRBJ2-7	14	NA	CASSLGAVTYEQYF	TGTGCCAGCAGCTTGGGAGCGGTTACCTACGAGCAGTACTTC
few	TRBV25-1	TRBJ2-3	14	TRBD1	CASTRQGYTDTQYF	TGTGCCAGCACAAGACAGGGGTACACAGATACGCAGTATTTT
NA	TRBV14	TRBJ2-1	16	NA	CASSQESPGVGDEQFF	TGTGCCAGCAGCCAAGAGAGTCCGGGAGTCGGCGATGAGCAGTTCTTC
few	TRBV28	TRBJ1-2	12	NA	CATRTAQGGYTF	TGTGCCACTAGGACGGCCCAGGGTGGCTACACCTTC
NA	TRBV6-2/TRBV6-3	TRBJ2-1	18	NA	CASEALRGEWSSYNEQFF	TGTGCCAGCGAAGCCCTAAGGGGGGAGTGGAGCTCCTACAATGAGCAGTTCTTC
NA	TRBV7-6	TRBJ1-1	15	TRBD1	CASSAGQGSNTEAFF	TGTGCCAGCAGCGCAGGACAGGGATCGAACACTGAAGCTTTCTTT
NA	TRBV19	TRBJ2-7	15	TRBD1	CASSRGQGRTYEQYF	TGTGCCAGTAGCCGAGGACAGGGTAGGACCTACGAGCAGTACTTC
many	TRBV4-3	TRBJ2-1	17	TRBD2	CASSQELEASGIGEQFF	TGCGCCAGCAGCCAAGAATTGGAGGCTAGCGGGATAGGTGAGCAGTTCTTC
NA	TRBV7-2	TRBJ2-3	16	NA	CASSQAGTFSTDTQYF	TGTGCCAGCAGCCAGGCAGGGACCTTTAGCACAGATACGCAGTATTTT
NA	TRBV5-1	TRBJ2-7	18	TRBD2	CASSWGVGAGEYSYEQYF	TGCGCCAGCAGCTGGGGGGTCGGAGCGGGAGAATATTCCTACGAGCAGTACTTC
NA	TRBV4-3	TRBJ2-3	15	TRBD2	CASSQTMTSVDTQYF	TGCGCCAGCAGCCAGACTATGACTAGCGTAGATACGCAGTATTTT
many	TRBV6-1	TRBJ1-4	15	NA	CASRSNSLVNEKLFF	TGTGCCAGCAGAAGCAACAGCTTAGTAAATGAAAAACTGTTTTTT
NA	TRBV4-1	TRBJ2-1	14	TRBD2	CASSQVAGGDEQFF	TGCGCCAGCAGCCAAGTAGCGGGGGGCGATGAGCAGTTCTTC
NA	TRBV7-2	TRBJ1-1	15	TRBD1	CASSLRGTGLTEAFF	TGTGCCAGCAGCTTACGAGGGACAGGGCTCACTGAAGCTTTCTTT
NA	TRBV24-1	TRBJ1-4	15	TRBD1	CATSDPTGGNEKLFF	TGTGCCACCAGTGACCCCACAGGGGGGAATGAAAAACTGTTTTTT
NA	TRBV6-8	TRBJ1-1	14	NA	CASSYSGKGFEAFF	TGTGCCAGCAGTTACTCGGGAAAGGGTTTTGAAGCTTTCTTT
NA	TRBV28	TRBJ1-2	16	NA	CASSLSPSGIDYGYTF	TGTGCCAGCAGTTTATCCCCTAGTGGTATTGACTATGGCTACACCTTC
many	TRBV7-2	TRBJ2-5	13	NA	CASSLVSGETQYF	TGTGCCAGCAGCTTAGTATCCGGGGAGACCCAGTACTTC
NA	TRBV12-3/TRBV12-4	TRBJ1-5	13	NA	CASSFPGDQPQHF	TGTGCCAGCAGTTTTCCAGGGGATCAGCCCCAGCATTTT
NA	TRBV20-1	TRBJ2-7	15	TRBD1	CSASGNRGGYYEQYF	TGCAGTGCTAGCGGAAACAGGGGTGGATACTACGAGCAGTACTTC